This T cell receptor (beta chain) was documented in a study of early T cells in non-severe SARS-CoV-2 infection. Study results and caveats: Matching with VDJdb favored anti-spike CD8 responses (missing private and CD4 specificities).

TCRdb itself ran the 5' RACE reads through MiXCR, one entry per CDR3 protein. The sample has roughly 53,000 distinct CDR3 sequences, less than 11% seen once; the top ten hold around 4.1%. There are a few counts of this clonotype. Its cognate antigen is unknown. The CDR3 extends over 12 amino acids. V lost 4 bases to trimming and J lost 6 bases, with 9 bases between them. The germline V gene has CDR1 SGHRS and CDR2 YFSETQ. This TCR was recovered from an adult who was a healthcare worker with PCR-confirmed SARS-CoV-2 infection or an uninfected control (not recorded which). The specimen sequenced was whole blood. This chain connects TRBV5-1 to TRBJ2-3; D is tentatively TRBD1 or TRBD2 (6 bases each). The CDR3 DNA reads as TGCGCCAGCAGCAACGGGGGCGATACGCAGTATTTT. Translation gives CASSNGGDTQYF.